This TCR beta chain was captured by sequencing in a study of shared clonotypes between healthy human individuals. Sequenced by immunoSEQ multiplex PCR; TCRdb stores in-frame clones only, minus some. The table includes 2.5 million or so clones, around nine tenths detected once. CDR3 length: 13 amino acids. V lost 0 bases and J 6 bases, leaving 10 bases between the germline ends. Per germline, CDR1 SGHDT and CDR2 YYEEEE. What was sequenced was naive CD4+ T cells sorted from blood. The subset was: CD45RA+ positively selected. The source of this sequence is a man between 18 and 29 years old in good health. The chain is built from TRBV5-6 and TRBJ2-7; no reliable D call. The CDR3 protein is CASSLGQAPEQYF. The DNA of the CDR3 is TGTGCCAGCAGCTTGGGGCAGGCTCCCGAGCAGTACTTC.